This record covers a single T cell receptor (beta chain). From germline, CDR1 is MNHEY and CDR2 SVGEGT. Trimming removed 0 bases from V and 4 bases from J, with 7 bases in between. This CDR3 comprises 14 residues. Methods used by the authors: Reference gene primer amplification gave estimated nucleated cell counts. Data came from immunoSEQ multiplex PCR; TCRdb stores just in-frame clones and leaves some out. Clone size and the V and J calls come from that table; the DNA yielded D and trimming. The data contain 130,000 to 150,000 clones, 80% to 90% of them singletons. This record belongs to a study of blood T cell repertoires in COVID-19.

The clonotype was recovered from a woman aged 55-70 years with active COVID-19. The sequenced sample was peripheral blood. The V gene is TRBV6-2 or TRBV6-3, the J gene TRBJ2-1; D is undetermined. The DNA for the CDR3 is TGTGCCAGCAGTTACTCGAAACTTTACAATGAGCAGTTCTTC. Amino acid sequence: CASSYSKLYNEQFF.